What follows are 11 T cell receptor beta chains derived from one specimen sequenced in a study of T cells in Graves' hyperthyroidism and ophthalmopathy (dated by TCRdb to about 2019). Library preparation used multiplex PCR. Reads for this sample came from an Illumina HiSeq 2000. TCR beta CDR3 regions were amplified from RNA transcripts. The TCR CDR3 was subjected to a first round of RT-PCR using the HTBI primer set and the Qiagen OneStep RT-PCR kit. TCRdb trimmed the raw reads at Q25, called clones with MiXCR and kept productive beta chains. Records with the same CDR3 protein are collapsed into one entry carrying the most frequent genes and DNA. A total of about 560,000 distinct CDR3 sequences appear in this sample, 16% of them only once. About 17% of the sample rests with the top ten. Material for sequencing was blood. Receptors originate from a woman aged 18-30 years with Graves' hyperthyroidism.

The gene calls are TRBV7-6 and TRBJ2-7, with a tentative D call TRBD1 (5 bases). CDR3 length: 15 residues. Germline V lookup: CDR1 SGHVS, CDR2 FNYEAQ. Trimming removed 5 bases at V and 3 bases at J, with 17 bases between. The CDR3: CASSPQGFMGYEQYF. The CDR3 coding sequence is TGTGCCAGCAGCCCTCAGGGTTTTATGGGCTACGAGCAGTACTTC.

This clonotype came up a few times. V is TRBV12-3 or TRBV12-4 and J is TRBJ2-1; D gene unclear. CDR3 size: 15 residues. V was clipped by 5 bases and J by 4 bases, with 15 bases between them. CDR3: CASSPPPTGYNEQFF. The CDR3 DNA sequence: TGTGCCAGCAGTCCACCCCCGACTGGTTACAATGAGCAGTTCTTC.

The V and J genes are TRBV12-3 or TRBV12-4 and TRBJ2-1; D could derive from TRBD1 or TRBD2 (7 bases each). The CDR3 totals 14 residues. Trimming took 7 bases from V and 7 from J, leaving 17 bases between them. DNA of the CDR3: TGTGCCAGCAACCCAGGGGGGAGGGGTAATGAGCAGTTCTTC. Translated: CASNPGGRGNEQFF.

This chain connects TRBV12-3 or TRBV12-4 to TRBJ1-3; 8 bases agree with TRBD1. The V and J ends lost 5 bases and 1 base, in that order; junction bases with no gene match: 10. The CDR3 extends over 17 amino acids. The CDR3 nucleotides are TGTGCCAGCAGTCCCACCTGGACAGGGCTATCTGGAAACACCATATATTTT. This codes for CASSPTWTGLSGNTIYF.

As regards this clonotype: One end of the junction fails to match germline, which may point to a read error. This chain connects TRBV5-1 to TRBJ1-1, with 7 bases fitting TRBD1. This CDR3 has 13 amino acids. Looked up from germline, CDR1 is SGHRS and CDR2 is YFSETQ. In DNA form, the CDR3 reads TGTGCCAGCAGCTTCCCCCGGGACAGAAGGGCTTTCTTT. Amino acid sequence: CASSFPRDRRAFF.

The V gene is TRBV28, the J gene TRBJ2-5; 8 positions agree with TRBD2. The V gene end was trimmed by 5 bases and the J gene end by 13 bases; junction bases not matched to a gene: 12. Germline CDR1 MDHEN, CDR2 SYDVKM. The CDR3 consists of 13 residues. CDR3 nucleotide sequence: TGTGCCAGCAGTCCGCATAGCGGGGCGGCCCCGTACTTC. As protein: CASSPHSGAAPYF.

This clonotype was detected only a few times. The gene calls are TRBV6-6 and TRBJ1-6; D is unclear. CDR1 is MNHNY and CDR2 is SVGAGI in the germline V gene (reference sequence). Trimming cost V 0 bases and J 10 bases, with 19 bases left between them. The CDR3 consists of 17 residues. The CDR3 reads CASSYSMVSSRGSPLHF. CDR3 nucleotides: TGTGCCAGCAGTTACTCGATGGTTTCCAGTCGGGGATCACCCCTCCACTTT.

In its sample, this clonotype was seen many times. As DNA, the CDR3 is TGTGCCAGCACCACCCCCAGTACGCAGTATTTT. Protein product: CASTTPSTQYF. The chain is built from TRBV27 and TRBJ2-3; D unresolved. CDR1 is MNHEY, CDR2 SMNVEV, per germline (reference sequence). CDR3 length: 11 amino acids. The V end lost 7 bases, the J end lost 8 bases, and 10 bases lay between the germline ends.

This rearrangement joins TRBV20-1 to TRBJ1-2; D remains ambiguous. The germline V gene has CDR1 DFQATT and CDR2 SNEGSKA (reference sequence). This CDR3 contains 14 residues. Between the trimmed V and J ends, which lost 1 base and 3 bases, there was a span of 12 bases. The DNA of the CDR3 is TGCAGTGCTAGAGGACCCCTGGTGGACTATGGCTACACCTTC. Translating it yields CSARGPLVDYGYTF.

Many counts were recorded for this clonotype. V usage is TRBV6-2 or TRBV6-3 and J usage is TRBJ2-7; D ambiguous. Trimming removed 8 bases at V and 5 bases at J, with 19 bases between. Germline CDR1 is MNHEY and CDR2 is SVGEGT. The CDR3 spans 14 residues. In DNA, the CDR3 is TGTGCCAGCCTGACTCGGAATCGGATAGACGAGCAGTACTTC. It encodes CASLTRNRIDEQYF.

The table lists this clonotype with a few counts. The chain combines TRBV6-4 with TRBJ2-1, with a weak D call TRBD2 (6 bases). Germline CDR1 MRHNA, CDR2 SNTAGT. This CDR3 is 13 amino acids long. Trimming shortened V by 3 bases and J by 10 bases, and 13 bases separated the two germline ends. CDR3 protein: CASSEGEEREQFF. CDR3 coding DNA: TGTGCCAGCAGTGAGGGGGAGGAAAGGGAGCAGTTCTTC.